This T cell receptor beta chain derives from a study of blood T cell repertoires in COVID-19. Study context: PBMCs, B-cell-depleted T cells, or T cells provided the cDNA or gDNA that made up the material.

This clone has more than one count but fewer than ten. This CDR3 region has 15 residues. The germline V gene has CDR1 MNHEY and CDR2 SMNVEV (reference sequence). Unmatched junction bases numbered 5, after V lost 5 bases and J lost 1 base. Using immunoSEQ multiplex PCR, the repertoire was profiled, and TCRdb retains in-frame clones only, with some absent. The sample comprises about 190,000 clones, roughly 80% of which are singletons, and approximately 15% rests with the top ten. This receptor was identified in a man in his 60s with active or convalescent COVID-19. V gene TRBV27 combines with J gene TRBJ1-1, with 9 bases fitting TRBD1. What was sequenced was peripheral blood. As DNA, the CDR3 is TGTGCCAGCAGTCAGGGACAGGGACCGAACACTGAAGCTTTCTTT. Amino acid sequence: CASSQGQGPNTEAFF.